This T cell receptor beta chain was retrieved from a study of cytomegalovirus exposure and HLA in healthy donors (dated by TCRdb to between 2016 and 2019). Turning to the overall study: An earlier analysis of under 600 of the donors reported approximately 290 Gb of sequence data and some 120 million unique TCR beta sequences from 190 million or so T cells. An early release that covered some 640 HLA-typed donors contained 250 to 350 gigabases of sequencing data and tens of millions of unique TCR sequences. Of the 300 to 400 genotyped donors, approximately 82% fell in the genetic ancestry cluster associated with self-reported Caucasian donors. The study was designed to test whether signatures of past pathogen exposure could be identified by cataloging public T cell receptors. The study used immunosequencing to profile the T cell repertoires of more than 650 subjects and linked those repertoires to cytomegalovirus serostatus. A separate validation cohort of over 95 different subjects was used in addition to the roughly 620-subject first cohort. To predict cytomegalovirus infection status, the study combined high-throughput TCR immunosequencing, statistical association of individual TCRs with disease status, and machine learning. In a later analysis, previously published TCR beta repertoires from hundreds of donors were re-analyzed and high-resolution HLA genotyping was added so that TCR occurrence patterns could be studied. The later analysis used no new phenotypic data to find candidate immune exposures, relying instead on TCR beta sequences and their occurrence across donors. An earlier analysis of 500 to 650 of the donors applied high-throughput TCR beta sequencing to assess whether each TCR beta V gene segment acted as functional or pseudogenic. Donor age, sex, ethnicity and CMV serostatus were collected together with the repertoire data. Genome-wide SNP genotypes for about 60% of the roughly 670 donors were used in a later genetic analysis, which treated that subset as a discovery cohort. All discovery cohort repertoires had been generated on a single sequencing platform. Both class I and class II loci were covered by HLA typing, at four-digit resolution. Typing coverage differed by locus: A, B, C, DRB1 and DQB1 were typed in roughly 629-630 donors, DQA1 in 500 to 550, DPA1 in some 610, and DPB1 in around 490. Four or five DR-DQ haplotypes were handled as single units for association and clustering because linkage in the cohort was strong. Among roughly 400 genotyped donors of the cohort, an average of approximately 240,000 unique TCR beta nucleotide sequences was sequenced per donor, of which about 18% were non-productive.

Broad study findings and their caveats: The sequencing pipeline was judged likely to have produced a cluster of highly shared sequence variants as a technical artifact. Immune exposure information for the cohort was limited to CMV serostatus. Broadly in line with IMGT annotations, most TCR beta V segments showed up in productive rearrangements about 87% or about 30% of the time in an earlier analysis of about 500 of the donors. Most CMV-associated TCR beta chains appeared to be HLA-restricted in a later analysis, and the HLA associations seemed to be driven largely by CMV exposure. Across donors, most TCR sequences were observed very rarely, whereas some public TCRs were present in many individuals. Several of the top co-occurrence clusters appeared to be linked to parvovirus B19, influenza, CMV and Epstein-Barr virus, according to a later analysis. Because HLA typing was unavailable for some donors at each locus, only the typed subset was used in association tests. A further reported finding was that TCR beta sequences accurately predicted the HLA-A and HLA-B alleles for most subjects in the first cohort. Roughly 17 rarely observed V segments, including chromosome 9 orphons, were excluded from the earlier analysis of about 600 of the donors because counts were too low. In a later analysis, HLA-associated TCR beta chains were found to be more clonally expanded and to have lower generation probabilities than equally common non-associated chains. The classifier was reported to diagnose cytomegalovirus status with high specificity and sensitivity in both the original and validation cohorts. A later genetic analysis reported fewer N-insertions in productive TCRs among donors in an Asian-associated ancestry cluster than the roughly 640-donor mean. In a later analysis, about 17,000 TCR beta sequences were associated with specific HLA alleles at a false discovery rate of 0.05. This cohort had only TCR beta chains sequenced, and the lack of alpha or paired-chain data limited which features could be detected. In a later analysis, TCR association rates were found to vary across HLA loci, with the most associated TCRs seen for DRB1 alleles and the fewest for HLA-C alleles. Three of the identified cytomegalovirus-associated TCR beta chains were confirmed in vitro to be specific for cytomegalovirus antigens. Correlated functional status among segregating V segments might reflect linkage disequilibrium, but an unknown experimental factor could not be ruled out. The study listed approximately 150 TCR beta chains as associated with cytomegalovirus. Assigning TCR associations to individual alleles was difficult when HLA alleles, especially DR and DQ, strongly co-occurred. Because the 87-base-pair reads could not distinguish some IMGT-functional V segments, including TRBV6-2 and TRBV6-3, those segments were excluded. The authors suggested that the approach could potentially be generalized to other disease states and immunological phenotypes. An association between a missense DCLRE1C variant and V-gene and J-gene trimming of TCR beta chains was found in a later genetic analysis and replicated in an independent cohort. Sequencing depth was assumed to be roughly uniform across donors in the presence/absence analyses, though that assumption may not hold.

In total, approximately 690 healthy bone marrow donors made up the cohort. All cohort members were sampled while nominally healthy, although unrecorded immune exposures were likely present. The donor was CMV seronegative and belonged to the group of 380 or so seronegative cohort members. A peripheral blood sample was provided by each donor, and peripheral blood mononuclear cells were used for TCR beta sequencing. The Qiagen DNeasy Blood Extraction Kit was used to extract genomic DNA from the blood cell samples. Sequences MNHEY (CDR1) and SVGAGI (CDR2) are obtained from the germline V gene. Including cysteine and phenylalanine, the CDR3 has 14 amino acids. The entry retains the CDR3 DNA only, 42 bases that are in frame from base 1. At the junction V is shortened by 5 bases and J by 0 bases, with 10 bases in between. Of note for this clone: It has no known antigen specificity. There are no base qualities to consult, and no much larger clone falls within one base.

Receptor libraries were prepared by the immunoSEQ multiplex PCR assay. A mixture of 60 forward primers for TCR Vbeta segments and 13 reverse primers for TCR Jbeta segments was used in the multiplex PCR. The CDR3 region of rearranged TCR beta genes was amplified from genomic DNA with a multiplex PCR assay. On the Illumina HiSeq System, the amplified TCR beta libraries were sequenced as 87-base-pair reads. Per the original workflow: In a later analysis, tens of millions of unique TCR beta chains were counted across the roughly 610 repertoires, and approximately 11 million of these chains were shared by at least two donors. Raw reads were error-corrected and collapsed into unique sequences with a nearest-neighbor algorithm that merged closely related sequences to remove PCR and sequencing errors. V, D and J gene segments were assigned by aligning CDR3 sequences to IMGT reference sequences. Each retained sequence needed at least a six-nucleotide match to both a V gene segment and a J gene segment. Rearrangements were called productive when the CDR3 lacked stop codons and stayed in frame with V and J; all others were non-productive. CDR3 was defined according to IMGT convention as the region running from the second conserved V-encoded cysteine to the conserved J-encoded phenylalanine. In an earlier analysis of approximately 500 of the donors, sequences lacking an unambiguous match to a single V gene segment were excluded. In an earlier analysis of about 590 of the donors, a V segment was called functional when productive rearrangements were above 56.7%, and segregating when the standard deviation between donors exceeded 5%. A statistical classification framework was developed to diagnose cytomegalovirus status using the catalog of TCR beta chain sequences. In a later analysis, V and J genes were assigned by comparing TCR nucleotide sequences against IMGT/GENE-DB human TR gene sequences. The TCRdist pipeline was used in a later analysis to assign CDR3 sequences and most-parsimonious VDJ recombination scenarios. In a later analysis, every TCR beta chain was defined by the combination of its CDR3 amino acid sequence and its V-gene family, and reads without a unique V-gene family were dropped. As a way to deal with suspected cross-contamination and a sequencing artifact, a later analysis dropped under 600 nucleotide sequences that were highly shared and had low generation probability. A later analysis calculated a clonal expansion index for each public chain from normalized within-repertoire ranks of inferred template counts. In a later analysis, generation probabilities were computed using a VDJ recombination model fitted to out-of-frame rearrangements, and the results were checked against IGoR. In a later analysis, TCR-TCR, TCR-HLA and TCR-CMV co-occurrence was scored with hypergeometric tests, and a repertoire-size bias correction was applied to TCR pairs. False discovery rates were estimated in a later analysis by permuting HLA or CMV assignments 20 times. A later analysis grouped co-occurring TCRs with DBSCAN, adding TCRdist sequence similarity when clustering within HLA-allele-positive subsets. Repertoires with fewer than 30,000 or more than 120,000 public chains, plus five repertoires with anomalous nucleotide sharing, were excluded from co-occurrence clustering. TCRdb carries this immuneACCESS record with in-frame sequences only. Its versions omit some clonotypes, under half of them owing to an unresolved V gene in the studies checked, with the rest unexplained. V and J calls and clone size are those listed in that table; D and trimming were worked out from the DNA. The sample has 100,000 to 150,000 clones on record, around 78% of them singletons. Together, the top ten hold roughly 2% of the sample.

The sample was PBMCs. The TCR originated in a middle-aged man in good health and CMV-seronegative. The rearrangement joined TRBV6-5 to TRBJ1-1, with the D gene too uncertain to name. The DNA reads TGTGCCAGCAGTGCTGATCGGGTGAACACTGAAGCTTTCTTT. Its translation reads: CASSADRVNTEAFF.